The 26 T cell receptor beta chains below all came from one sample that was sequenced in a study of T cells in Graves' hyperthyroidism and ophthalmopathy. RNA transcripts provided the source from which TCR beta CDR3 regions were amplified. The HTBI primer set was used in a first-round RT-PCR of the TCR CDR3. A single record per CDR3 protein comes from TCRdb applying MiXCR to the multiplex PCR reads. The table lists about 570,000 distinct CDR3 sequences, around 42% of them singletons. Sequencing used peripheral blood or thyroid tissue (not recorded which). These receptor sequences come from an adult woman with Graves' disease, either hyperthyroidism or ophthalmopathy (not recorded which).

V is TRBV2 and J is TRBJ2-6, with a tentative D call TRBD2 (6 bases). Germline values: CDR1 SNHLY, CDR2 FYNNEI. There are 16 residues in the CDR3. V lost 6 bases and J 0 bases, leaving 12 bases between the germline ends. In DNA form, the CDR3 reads TGTGCCAGCAGGCCCGGGAGCTACTCTGGGGCCAACGTCCTGACTTTC. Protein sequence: CASRPGSYSGANVLTF. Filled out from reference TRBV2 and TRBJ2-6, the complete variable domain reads EPEVTQTPSHQVTQMGQEVILRCVPISNHLYFYWYRQILGQKVEFLVSFYNNEISEKSEIFDDQFSVERPDGSNFTLKIRSTKLEDSAMYFCASRPGSYSGANVLTFGAGSRLTVL.

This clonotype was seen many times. DNA for the CDR3: TGTGCCAGCAGGAGGACGGGCACAGGAGAAAAACTGTTTTTT. Amino acid sequence: CASRRTGTGEKLFF. The chain employs TRBV6-6 and TRBJ1-4; weak D call: TRBD1 (5 bases). The CDR3 covers 14 residues. Germline CDR1 reads MNHNY; CDR2 reads SVGAGI (reference sequence). Trimming pared 6 bases from V and 8 bases from J, leaving 16 bases between.

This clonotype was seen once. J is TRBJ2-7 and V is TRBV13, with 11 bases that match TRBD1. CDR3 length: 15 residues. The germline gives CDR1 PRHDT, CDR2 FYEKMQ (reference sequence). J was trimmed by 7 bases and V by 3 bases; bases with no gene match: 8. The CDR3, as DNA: TGTGCCAGCAGCTTCCAAGGACAGGGGGCTGGTGAGCAGTACTTC. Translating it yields CASSFQGQGAGEQYF. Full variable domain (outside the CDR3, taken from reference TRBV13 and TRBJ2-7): AAGVIQSPRHLIKEKRETATLKCYPIPRHDTVYWYQQGPGQDPQFLISFYEKMQSDKGSIPDRFSAQQFSDYHSELNMSSLELGDSALYFCASSFQGQGAGEQYFGPGTRLTVT.

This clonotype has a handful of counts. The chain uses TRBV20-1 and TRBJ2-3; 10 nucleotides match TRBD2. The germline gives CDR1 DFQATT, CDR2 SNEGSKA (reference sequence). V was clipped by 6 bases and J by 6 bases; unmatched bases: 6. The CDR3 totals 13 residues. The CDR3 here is CSARLAGLDTQYF. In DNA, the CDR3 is TGCAGTGCGAGACTAGCGGGTTTGGATACGCAGTATTTT.

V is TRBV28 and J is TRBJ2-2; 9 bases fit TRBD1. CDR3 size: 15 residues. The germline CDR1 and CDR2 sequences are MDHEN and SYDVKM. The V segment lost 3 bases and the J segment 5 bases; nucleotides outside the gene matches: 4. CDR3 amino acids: CASSLETGGTGELFF. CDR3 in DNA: TGTGCCAGCAGTTTGGAGACAGGGGGAACCGGGGAGCTGTTTTTT.

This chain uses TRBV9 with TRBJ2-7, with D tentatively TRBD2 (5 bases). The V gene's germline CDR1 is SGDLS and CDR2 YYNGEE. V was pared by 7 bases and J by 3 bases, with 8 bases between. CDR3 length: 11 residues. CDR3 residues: CASGAGYEQYF. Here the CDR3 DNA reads TGTGCCAGCGGCGCGGGCTACGAGCAGTACTTC.

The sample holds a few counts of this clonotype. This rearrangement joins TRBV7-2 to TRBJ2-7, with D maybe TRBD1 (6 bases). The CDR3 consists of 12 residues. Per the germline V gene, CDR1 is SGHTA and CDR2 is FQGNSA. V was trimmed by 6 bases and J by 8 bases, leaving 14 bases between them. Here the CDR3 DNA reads TGTGCCAGCAGTCGAACAGGGTTTCAGCAGTACTTC. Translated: CASSRTGFQQYF.

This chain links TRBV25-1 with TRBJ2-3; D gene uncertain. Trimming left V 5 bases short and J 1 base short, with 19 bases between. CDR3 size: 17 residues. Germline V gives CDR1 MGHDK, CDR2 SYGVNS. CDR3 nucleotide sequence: TGTGCCAGCAGTCACACGACCCTTTCACCCGGCACAGATACGCAGTATTTT. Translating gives CASSHTTLSPGTDTQYF.

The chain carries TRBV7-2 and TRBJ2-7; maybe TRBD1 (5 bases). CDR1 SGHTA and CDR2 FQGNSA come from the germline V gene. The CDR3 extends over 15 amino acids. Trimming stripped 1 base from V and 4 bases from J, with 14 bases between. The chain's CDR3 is CASSLEQGYSYEQYF. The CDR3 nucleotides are TGTGCCAGCAGCTTAGAGCAGGGCTACAGTTACGAGCAGTACTTC.

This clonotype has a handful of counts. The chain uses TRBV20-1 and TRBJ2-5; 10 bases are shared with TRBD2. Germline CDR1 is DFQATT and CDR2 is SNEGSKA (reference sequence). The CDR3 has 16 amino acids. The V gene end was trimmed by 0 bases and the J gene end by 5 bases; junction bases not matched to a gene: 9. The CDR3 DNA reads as TGCAGTGCTAGAGATAATAGCGGGAGGATCCGGGAGACCCAGTACTTC. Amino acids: CSARDNSGRIRETQYF.

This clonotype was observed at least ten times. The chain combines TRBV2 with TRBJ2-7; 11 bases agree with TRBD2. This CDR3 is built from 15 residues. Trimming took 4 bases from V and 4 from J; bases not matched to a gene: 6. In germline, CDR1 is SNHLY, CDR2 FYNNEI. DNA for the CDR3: TGTGCCAGCAGTGGCGAAACTAGCGGGAGATACGAGCAGTACTTC. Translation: CASSGETSGRYEQYF.

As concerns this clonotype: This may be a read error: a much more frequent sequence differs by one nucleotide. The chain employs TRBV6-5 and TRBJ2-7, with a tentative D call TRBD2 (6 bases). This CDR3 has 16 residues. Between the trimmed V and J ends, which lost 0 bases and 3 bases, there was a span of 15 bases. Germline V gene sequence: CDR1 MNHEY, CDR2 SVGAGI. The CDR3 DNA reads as TGTGCCAGCAGTTACTCGACGCTAGCGCTCCTCTACGAGCAGTACTTC. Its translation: CASSYSTLALLYEQYF.

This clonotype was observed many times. In DNA, the CDR3 is TGTGCCACCAGCAGAAAGGGAGTGAACACTGAAGCTTTCTTT. Translation: CATSRKGVNTEAFF. The chain combines TRBV15 with TRBJ1-1; D is unclear. This CDR3 has 14 residues. Trimming removed 2 bases from V and 0 bases from J, with 7 bases in between. Germline CDR1 is LNHNV and CDR2 is YYDKDF (reference sequence).

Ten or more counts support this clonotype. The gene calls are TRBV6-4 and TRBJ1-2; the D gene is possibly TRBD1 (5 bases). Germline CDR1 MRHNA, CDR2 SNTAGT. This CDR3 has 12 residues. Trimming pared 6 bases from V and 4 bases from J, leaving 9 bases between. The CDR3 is CASSRDGYGYTF. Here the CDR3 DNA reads TGTGCCAGCAGCAGGGACGGCTATGGCTACACCTTC.

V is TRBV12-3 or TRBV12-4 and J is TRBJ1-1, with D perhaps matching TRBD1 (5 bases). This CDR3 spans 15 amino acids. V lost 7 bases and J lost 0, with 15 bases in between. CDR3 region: CASKRAGTMNTEAFF. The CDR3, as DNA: TGTGCCAGCAAGCGGGCAGGGACCATGAACACTGAAGCTTTCTTT.

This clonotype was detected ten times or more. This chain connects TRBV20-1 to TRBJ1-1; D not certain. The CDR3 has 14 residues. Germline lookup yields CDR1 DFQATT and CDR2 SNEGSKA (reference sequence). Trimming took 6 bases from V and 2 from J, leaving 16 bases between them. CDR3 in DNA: TGCAGTGCCGGAACGGCCTTTGGAAACACTGAAGCTTTCTTT. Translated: CSAGTAFGNTEAFF.

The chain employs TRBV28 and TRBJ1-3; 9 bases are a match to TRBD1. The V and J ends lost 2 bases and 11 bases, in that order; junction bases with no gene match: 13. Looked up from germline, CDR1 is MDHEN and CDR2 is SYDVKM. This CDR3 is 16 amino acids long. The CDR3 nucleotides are TGTGCCAGCAGTTTACCACTACAGGGGGCCGGGTCCTCCATATATTTT. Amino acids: CASSLPLQGAGSSIYF.

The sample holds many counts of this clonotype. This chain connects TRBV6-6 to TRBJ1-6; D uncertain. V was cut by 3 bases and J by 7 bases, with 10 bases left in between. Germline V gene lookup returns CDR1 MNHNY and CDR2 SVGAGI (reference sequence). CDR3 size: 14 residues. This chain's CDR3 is CASSYRQENSPLHF. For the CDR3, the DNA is TGTGCCAGCAGTTATAGACAAGAAAATTCACCCCTCCACTTT.

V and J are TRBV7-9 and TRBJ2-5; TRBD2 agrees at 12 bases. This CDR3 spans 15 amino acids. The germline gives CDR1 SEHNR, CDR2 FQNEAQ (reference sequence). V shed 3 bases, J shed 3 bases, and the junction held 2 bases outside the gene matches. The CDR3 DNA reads TGTGCCAGCAGCTTGCTAGCGGGAGGGGAAGAGACCCAGTACTTC. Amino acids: CASSLLAGGEETQYF. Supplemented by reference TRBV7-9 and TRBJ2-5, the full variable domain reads DTGVSQNPRHKITKRGQNVTFRCDPISEHNRLYWYRQTLGQGPEFLTYFQNEAQLEKSRLLSDRFSAERPKGSFSTLEIQRTEQGDSAMYLCASSLLAGGEETQYFGPGTRLLVL.

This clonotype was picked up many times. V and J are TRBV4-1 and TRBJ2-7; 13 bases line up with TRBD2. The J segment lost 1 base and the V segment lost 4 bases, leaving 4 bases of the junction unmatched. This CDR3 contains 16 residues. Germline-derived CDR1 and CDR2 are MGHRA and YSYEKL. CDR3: CASSPTGLAGSYEQYF. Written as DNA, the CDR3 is TGCGCCAGCAGCCCGACGGGACTAGCGGGGTCCTACGAGCAGTACTTC.

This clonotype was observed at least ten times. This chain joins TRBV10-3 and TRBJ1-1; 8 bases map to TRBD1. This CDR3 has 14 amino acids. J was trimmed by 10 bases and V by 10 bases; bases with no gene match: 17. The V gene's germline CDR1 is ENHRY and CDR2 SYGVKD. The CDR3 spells CATAPINGQGGAFF. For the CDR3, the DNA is TGTGCCACCGCACCAATCAACGGACAGGGTGGAGCTTTCTTT.

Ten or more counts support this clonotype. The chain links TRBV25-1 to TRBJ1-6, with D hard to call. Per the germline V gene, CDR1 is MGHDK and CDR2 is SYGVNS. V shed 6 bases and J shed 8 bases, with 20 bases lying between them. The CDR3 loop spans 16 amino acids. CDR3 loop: CASRGAGPPAYSPLHF. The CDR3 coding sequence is TGTGCCAGCAGAGGCGCCGGACCGCCCGCCTATTCACCCCTCCACTTT. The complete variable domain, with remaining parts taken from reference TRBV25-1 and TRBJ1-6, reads EADIYQTPRYLVIGTGKKITLECSQTMGHDKMYWYQQDPGMELHLIHYSYGVNSTEKGDLSSESTVSRIRTEHFPLTLESARPSHTSQYLCASRGAGPPAYSPLHFGNGTRLTVT.

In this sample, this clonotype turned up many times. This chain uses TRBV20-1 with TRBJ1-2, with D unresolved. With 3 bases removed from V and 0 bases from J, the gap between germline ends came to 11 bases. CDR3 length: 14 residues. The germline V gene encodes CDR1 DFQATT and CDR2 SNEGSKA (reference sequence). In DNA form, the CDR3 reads TGCAGTGCTAGCCCCCGAGAAACTAACTATGGCTACACCTTC. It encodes CSASPRETNYGYTF.

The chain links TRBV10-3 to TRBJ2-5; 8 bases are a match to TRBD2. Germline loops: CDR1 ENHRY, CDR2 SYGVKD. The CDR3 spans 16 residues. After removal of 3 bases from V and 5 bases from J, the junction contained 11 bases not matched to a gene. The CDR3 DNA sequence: TGTGCCATCAGTGACCAGACTAGCGACCCTCGGGAGACCCAGTACTTC. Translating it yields CAISDQTSDPRETQYF.

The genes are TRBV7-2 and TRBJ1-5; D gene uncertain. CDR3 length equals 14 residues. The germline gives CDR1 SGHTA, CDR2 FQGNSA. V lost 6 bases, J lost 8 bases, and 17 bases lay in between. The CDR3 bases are TGTGCCAGCAGTCCCTTGGAGGGATTGAAGCCCCAGCATTTT. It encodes CASSPLEGLKPQHF.

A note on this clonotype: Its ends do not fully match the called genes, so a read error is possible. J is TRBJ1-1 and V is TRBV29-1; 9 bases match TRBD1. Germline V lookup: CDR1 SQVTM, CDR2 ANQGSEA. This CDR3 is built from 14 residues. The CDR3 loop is CSVEGQGWNTEAFF. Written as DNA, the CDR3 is TGCAGCGTAGAAGGACAGGGGTGGAACACTGAAGCTTTCTTT.